The present entry profiles one T cell receptor (beta chain) with its context. Its cognate antigen has yet to be identified. Within one base of it there is no much larger clone, and no base qualities were kept. This sample is drawn from a study of T cell responses to AZD1222 COVID-19 vaccine (dated by TCRdb to the early 2020s). Regarding the study in general: A total of about 250 trial participants underwent TCR sequencing, of whom approximately 200 had received two doses of AZD1222 and around 26 had received two doses of the MenACWY control vaccine. Trial participants were enrolled into age subgroups of 18-55, 56-69 and 70-plus years, which contained about 160, 30 and 59 TCR-sequenced participants, respectively.

This specimen's time point label, per the study, means: about 28 days (+/-7) after the second vaccine dose. AZD1222 recipients whose second dose came at about 4 weeks and those whose second dose came at about 12 weeks were combined into one group, since spike-specific TCR depth and breadth did not differ between the two schedules. Vaccinee samples were obtained from the UK trials COV001 and COV002, which included a single-blind randomized controlled phase 2/3 trial of AZD1222 (ChAdOx1 nCoV-19) in healthy adults. For TCRbeta chain sequencing, PBMC samples from trial participants were taken at day 0 and at day 28 after the second dose. Overall study outcomes, separate from this receptor: A significant rise in spike-specific TCR breadth and depth was observed after two AZD1222 doses relative to day 0 and relative to MenACWY recipients. Epitopes outside the regions mutated in the B.1.351 and B.1.1.7 variants were reportedly recognized by nearly half of the unique spike-specific TCRs. The 56-69-year group was small, and its depth increase did not reach significance, likely because of low power. The vaccine-associated CD4 TCRs covered the entire spike protein, and the dominant responses fell in regions 160-218 and 743-854. Because no day 14 peak-response samples were available, repertoires were characterized only after the peak T cell response. Only five to seven AZD1222 recipients were SARS-CoV-2 seropositive at baseline, limiting conclusions about previously exposed vaccinees. Participants were mostly white British and included more females than males, and it was suggested by the authors that clonal diversity may have been underestimated.

As encoded in the germline V gene, CDR1 is SQVTM while CDR2 is ANQGSEA. Germline trimming amounts to 4 bases on V and 2 bases on J, with 4 as the count of junction bases outside the gene matches. Reading from cysteine to phenylalanine, the CDR3 counts 14 amino acids. Solely the CDR3 DNA is kept, with 42 bases framed from the first base. The CDR3 regions of human TCRbeta chains were analyzed by immunosequencing. In the paper's pipeline: Repertoire TCRs were matched against a reference library of SARS-CoV-2-specific TCRs generated with the MIRA antigen-specificity platform. Breadth was defined as the fraction of unique TCRs that were SARS-CoV-2-associated. Depth was defined as the fraction of total T cells that were SARS-CoV-2-associated. Each spike-specific TCR was assigned to its reactive spike region and to a CD4 or CD8 class using the MIRA data. Log10-transformed breadth and depth values were compared by one-way ANOVA with Sidak's multiple comparisons tests. TCRdb provides this immuneACCESS table in a form limited to in-frame rearrangements. Some clones are lacking; in checked studies, under half of them reflect an unresolved V gene, and why the rest are absent is not known. From that table come the V and J calls and clone size; the DNA was used to work out D and trimming. This sample lists just over 150,000 clones; approximately 87% were detected once. Roughly 9.1% of the sample lies in the top ten.

The rearranged segments are TRBV29-1 and TRBJ2-3; 9 nucleotides in the junction match TRBD1. This specimen was peripheral blood, taken 28 days after the second AZD1222 dose. This TCR came from an adult who received the AZD1222 COVID-19 vaccine. Here the CDR3 is given as CSVAGQGNTDTQYF. In nucleotide form, the sequence is TGCAGCGTTGCGGGACAGGGCAACACAGATACGCAGTATTTT.